The 27 T cell receptor beta chains presented below share a single source sample, sequenced in a study of OX40 agonist ivuxolimab in advanced cancers. Data came from immunoSEQ multiplex PCR; TCRdb stores just in-frame clones and leaves some out. The sample carries some 19,000 clones, approximately 77% recorded once. The sequenced sample was CD4+ or CD8+ T cells sorted from blood, obtained in a trial of the OX40 agonist ivuxolimab. These receptors were obtained from an adult with an advanced solid tumor such as melanoma, head and neck, liver or kidney cancer.

The rearrangement joins TRBV7-2 to TRBJ2-7, with TRBD1 as a possible D gene (5 bases). Trimming shortened V by 2 bases and J by 4 bases, and 12 bases separated the two germline ends. The CDR3 runs 14 residues. CDR1 and CDR2 from the germline V gene are SGHTA and FQGNSA. The CDR3 region has the DNA TGTGCCAGCAGCTTATATGGGGCTGGGTACGAGCAGTACTTC. Its translation is CASSLYGAGYEQYF.

This rearrangement joins TRBV28 to TRBJ2-7, with a weak D call TRBD1 (6 bases). Germline V gives CDR1 MDHEN, CDR2 SYDVKM. V was clipped by 8 bases and J by 1 base, with 15 bases between them. This CDR3 region has 14 residues. CDR3 protein: CASVRLGHSYEQYF. The CDR3 DNA is TGTGCCAGCGTCCGACTGGGACATTCCTACGAGCAGTACTTC.

J is TRBJ2-1 and V is TRBV2; TRBD1 agrees at 7 bases. The CDR3 is 17 amino acids. V lost 4 bases, J lost 4 bases, and 13 bases stayed unmatched. CDR1 is SNHLY, CDR2 FYNNEI, per germline. CDR3 sequence: CASSGRGTVRSYNEQFF. The DNA of the CDR3 is TGTGCCAGCAGTGGACGTGGGACAGTCAGGTCTTACAATGAGCAGTTCTTC.

The CDR3 nucleotides read TGTGCCAGCAGCTTCGGGCAGCAAGAGACCCAGTACTTC. Translation gives CASSFGQQETQYF. This chain uses TRBV27 with TRBJ2-5; D unclear. The CDR3 is 13 amino acids. V was pared by 6 bases and J by 2 bases, with 10 bases between. Per germline, CDR1 MNHEY and CDR2 SMNVEV (reference sequence).

This rearrangement joins TRBV15 to TRBJ2-7, with 11 bases fitting TRBD2. V trimming: 0 bases; J trimming: 3 bases; junction bases outside the gene matches: 4. CDR1 and CDR2 (germline): LNHNV, YYDKDF (reference sequence). This CDR3 has 16 residues. The CDR3 protein is CATSREGTSGIYEQYF. CDR3 DNA sequence: TGTGCCACCAGCAGAGAGGGGACTAGCGGAATCTACGAGCAGTACTTC.

The J gene is TRBJ2-2, the V gene TRBV21-1; the table's D gene call, TRBD2, was not cross checked with the DNA. TRBV21-1 is deemed a pseudogene. The CDR3 contains 15 residues. The CDR3 spells CASIGLAGETGELFF. The CDR3 DNA follows: TGTGCCAGCATCGGACTAGCGGGAGAAACCGGGGAGCTGTTTTTT.

V and J are TRBV29-1 and TRBJ2-3; 9 nucleotides agree with TRBD2. This CDR3 contains 15 residues. Germline CDR1 reads SQVTM; CDR2 reads ANQGSEA. The trim removed 4 bases at V and 4 bases at J, leaving 9 bases unmatched. Written as DNA, the CDR3 is TGCAGCGTTGGCCGGCGCGGGGGGGACGCAGATACGCAGTATTTT. Amino acids: CSVGRRGGDADTQYF.

The count of this clone is one. The rearrangement joins TRBV6-1 to TRBJ2-3; TRBD1 might be the D (6 bases). The germline gives CDR1 MNHNS, CDR2 SASEGT. CDR3 length equals 15 residues. Trimming shortened V by 0 bases and J by 2 bases, and 9 bases separated the two germline ends. CDR3 loop: CASSEARGSTDTQYF. The DNA of the CDR3 is TGTGCCAGCAGTGAAGCCAGGGGATCCACAGATACGCAGTATTTT.

The rearrangement uses TRBV7-2 and TRBJ2-7; a weak D match, TRBD2 (6 bases). The CDR3 is 14 amino acids. With 3 bases removed from V and 2 bases from J, the gap between germline ends came to 11 bases. Germline V gene lookup returns CDR1 SGHTA and CDR2 FQGNSA. DNA of the CDR3: TGTGCCAGCAGCTTCCGACTAGATCCCTACGAGCAGTACTTC. It yields the protein CASSFRLDPYEQYF.

The table lists this clone with a few counts. The chain carries TRBV5-8 and TRBJ2-5; D unclear. Germline CDR1 is SGHTS and CDR2 is YDEGEE. The CDR3 is 13 amino acids. V was pared by 2 bases and J by 2 bases, with 7 bases between. The CDR3 nucleotides are TGTGCCAGCAGCTTCCGGCCGCAAGAGACCCAGTACTTC. Translation: CASSFRPQETQYF.

The chain recombines TRBV28 with TRBJ2-1; D might be TRBD1 (6 bases). CDR3 length: 14 amino acids. The V gene's germline CDR1 is MDHEN and CDR2 SYDVKM. V was pared by 6 bases and J by 4 bases, with 13 bases between. The CDR3 spells CASRAGTPYNEQFF. The CDR3 bases are TGTGCCAGCAGGGCCGGGACACCTTACAATGAGCAGTTCTTC.

The chain combines TRBV6-5 with TRBJ2-7; D gene uncertain. CDR1 and CDR2 (germline): MNHEY, SVGAGI. V was shortened by 4 bases and J by 4 bases, with 8 bases between the two germline ends. The CDR3 length is 12 residues. The CDR3 sequence: CASSFGRYEQYF. CDR3 nucleotide sequence: TGTGCCAGCAGTTTCGGACGATACGAGCAGTACTTC.

This clone showed up just a few times. This chain connects TRBV6-5 to TRBJ1-1; TRBD1 agrees at 8 bases. Germline trimming cut 0 bases from V and 6 bases from J; bases unmatched to any gene: 9. CDR3 length: 16 amino acids. Germline loops: CDR1 MNHEY, CDR2 SVGAGI. The CDR3 reads CASSYSQGAISAEAFF. Here the CDR3 DNA reads TGTGCCAGCAGTTACTCGCAGGGGGCGATCTCCGCTGAAGCTTTCTTT.

For this clone: Relative to the germline gene, one junction end is altered; a read error may explain this. This rearrangement joins TRBV11-2 to TRBJ2-7; 8 bases are a match to TRBD1. Germline V lookup: CDR1 SGHAT, CDR2 FQNNGV. This CDR3 has 13 residues. CDR3 coding DNA: TGCGCCAGCAGCCAAGATGACAGGGGCGAGCAGTACTTC. It specifies CASSQDDRGEQYF.

V gene TRBV27 combines with J gene TRBJ1-2, with TRBD1 matching over 8 bases. Germline lookup yields CDR1 MNHEY and CDR2 SMNVEV (reference sequence). J lost 2 bases, V lost 6 bases, and 5 bases had no gene match. The CDR3 consists of 14 residues. The CDR3: CASSLDRANYGYTF. CDR3 bases: TGTGCCAGCAGCTTGGACAGGGCCAACTATGGCTACACCTTC.

The V call is TRBV4-3, the J call TRBJ1-1; TRBD1 is a possible D gene (5 bases). Trimming took 0 bases from V and 3 from J, leaving 14 bases between them. This CDR3 is 16 amino acids long. In germline, CDR1 is LGHNA, CDR2 YSLEER. The CDR3 is CASSQDLAGQYTEAFF. In nucleotides, the CDR3 is TGCGCCAGCAGCCAAGATTTGGCAGGACAATACACTGAAGCTTTCTTT.

CDR3 protein: CASSHYQGASYEQYF. As DNA, the CDR3 is TGTGCCAGCAGCCATTACCAGGGGGCCTCCTACGAGCAGTACTTC. J is TRBJ2-7 and V is TRBV14; 8 bases are shared with TRBD1. CDR1 SGHDN and CDR2 FVKESK come from the germline V gene. With V trimmed by 3 bases and J by 0 bases, 4 bases remained unmatched. The CDR3 covers 15 residues.

V is TRBV4-1 and J is TRBJ1-2, with D hard to call. V lost 1 base and J lost 4, with 10 bases in between. The germline gives CDR1 MGHRA, CDR2 YSYEKL. This CDR3 is built from 14 residues. The CDR3 nucleotides are TGCGCCAGCAGCCAAGTTAAGGGAAGCTATGGCTACACCTTC. Residues: CASSQVKGSYGYTF.

This chain connects TRBV5-8 to TRBJ2-7, with 11 positions matching TRBD2. Germline V gene data show CDR1 as SGHTS and CDR2 as YDEGEE. Trimming at V came to 6 bases and at J to 3 bases, leaving 11 bases not matched to a gene. The CDR3 is 16 residues long. The CDR3 is CASTLLAGALGYEQYF. Here the CDR3 DNA reads TGTGCCAGCACCTTACTAGCGGGAGCGTTGGGCTACGAGCAGTACTTC.

The J gene is TRBJ1-5, the V gene TRBV29-1; D perhaps matches TRBD1 (5 bases). The V and J ends lost 4 bases and 5 bases respectively, with 9 bases between them. The CDR3 sequence is 12 residues long. Germline V CDR1 and CDR2: SQVTM, ANQGSEA. The CDR3 coding sequence is TGCAGCGTTGCCTGGGGGGATCAGCCCCAGCATTTT. The encoded protein is CSVAWGDQPQHF.

V usage is TRBV4-1 and J usage is TRBJ2-7; a weak D match, TRBD1 (6 bases). V was clipped by 4 bases and J by 2 bases, with 12 bases between them. The CDR3 extends over 14 amino acids. The germline V gene encodes CDR1 MGHRA and CDR2 YSYEKL. In DNA, the CDR3 is TGCGCCAGCAGCCGTATCGGACAGACCTACGAGCAGTACTTC. As protein: CASSRIGQTYEQYF.

This sequence joins TRBV19 and TRBJ2-1; 8 bases line up with TRBD1. V trimming: 6 bases; J trimming: 7 bases; junction bases outside the gene matches: 5. Germline CDR1 reads LNHDA; CDR2 reads SQIVND (reference sequence). The CDR3 has 13 amino acids. The CDR3, as DNA: TGTGCCAGTAGAAGGACAGGGCTGAATGAGCAGTTCTTC. Its protein is CASRRTGLNEQFF.

This rearrangement joins TRBV28 to TRBJ2-3; D is uncertain. The CDR3 sequence is 11 residues long. The germline gives CDR1 MDHEN, CDR2 SYDVKM. V lost 3 bases to trimming and J lost 3 bases, with 1 base between them. CDR3 DNA: TGTGCCAGCAGTTTTACAGATACGCAGTATTTT. Translated: CASSFTDTQYF.

This clone appeared a single time. The chain recombines TRBV6-5 with TRBJ2-7; 7 bases map to TRBD1. V was clipped by 4 bases and J by 7 bases; unmatched bases: 7. CDR1 and CDR2 from the germline V gene are MNHEY and SVGAGI. CDR3 length: 13 residues. The CDR3 DNA is TGTGCCAGCAGTTCTACGACAGGGTGGGAGCAGTACTTC. Translation gives CASSSTTGWEQYF.

The rearrangement links TRBV7-2 to TRBJ1-6; D gene uncertain. Germline V lookup: CDR1 SGHTA, CDR2 FQGNSA. CDR3 size: 15 residues. Trimming shortened V by 1 base and J by 3 bases, and 7 bases separated the two germline ends. The CDR3 region has the DNA TGTGCCAGCAGCTTAGGAAGCGGCTATAATTCACCCCTCCACTTT. It encodes CASSLGSGYNSPLHF.

V usage is TRBV28 and J usage is TRBJ1-4, with D perhaps matching TRBD1 (5 bases). Germline V CDR1 and CDR2: MDHEN, SYDVKM. Trimming shortened V by 6 bases and J by 3 bases, and 20 bases separated the two germline ends. This CDR3 has 17 residues. The CDR3 coding sequence is TGTGCCAGCAGCCCGAGTCGGGGGATTGGAGCTAATGAAAAACTGTTTTTT. Its protein is CASSPSRGIGANEKLFF. The whole variable domain, remainder taken from reference TRBV28 and TRBJ1-4, is DVKVTQSSRYLVKRTGEKVFLECVQDMDHENMFWYRQDPGLGLRLIYFSYDVKMKEKGDIPEGYSVSREKKERFSLILESASTNQTSMYLCASSPSRGIGANEKLFFGSGTQLSVL.

The chain has TRBV5-4 and TRBJ1-1, with D perhaps matching TRBD1 (6 bases). The germline gives CDR1 SGHNT, CDR2 YYREEE (reference sequence). The V gene lost 4 bases and the J gene lost 3 bases, with 10 bases spanning the gap. The CDR3 contains 13 residues. The CDR3 region has the DNA TGTGCCAGCAGCCCAGGGGCAGACACTGAAGCTTTCTTT. Amino acids: CASSPGADTEAFF.